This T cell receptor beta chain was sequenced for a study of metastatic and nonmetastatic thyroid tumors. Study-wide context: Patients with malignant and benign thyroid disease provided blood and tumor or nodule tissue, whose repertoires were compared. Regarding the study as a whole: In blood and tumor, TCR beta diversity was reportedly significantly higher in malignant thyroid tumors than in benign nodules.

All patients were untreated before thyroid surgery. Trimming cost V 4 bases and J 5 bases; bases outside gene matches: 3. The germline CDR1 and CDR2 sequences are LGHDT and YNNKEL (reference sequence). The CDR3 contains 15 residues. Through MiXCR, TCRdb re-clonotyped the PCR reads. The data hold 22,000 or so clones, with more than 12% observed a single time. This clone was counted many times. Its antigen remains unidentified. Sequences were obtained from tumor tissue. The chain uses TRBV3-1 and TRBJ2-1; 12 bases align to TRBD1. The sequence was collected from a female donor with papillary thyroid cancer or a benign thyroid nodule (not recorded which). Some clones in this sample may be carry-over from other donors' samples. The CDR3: CASSPGTGGHNEQFF. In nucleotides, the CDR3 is TGTGCCAGCAGCCCGGGGACAGGGGGCCACAATGAGCAGTTCTTC.